This TCR beta chain was identified in a study of blood T cell repertoires in COVID-19. J gave up 2 bases and V 5 bases, and 6 bases lay outside the gene matches. The germline CDR1 and CDR2 sequences are SGHTA and FQGNSA. There are 15 residues in the CDR3. Original methodology: Estimation of nucleated cell counts was performed using reference gene primer amplification. Profiled with immunoSEQ multiplex PCR; TCRdb holds only in-frame clones, not every one. The V and J calls and clone size were taken over from that table, and D and trimming were inferred from the DNA. The sample shows around 250,000 clones, approximately 85% of them seen only once. Participants were aged roughly 18 to 90 years, lived in 20 to 25 US areas, and enrolled virtually.

The rearrangement joins TRBV7-2 to TRBJ1-2, with 9 bases that match TRBD1. The material sequenced was PBMCs or T cells enriched from blood (not recorded which). This sequence originates from a woman between 45 and 60 years old who had recovered from COVID-19. In DNA, the CDR3 is TGTGCCAGCAGCCCTAGGACAGGGGACAACTATGGCTACACCTTC. This gives the protein CASSPRTGDNYGYTF.